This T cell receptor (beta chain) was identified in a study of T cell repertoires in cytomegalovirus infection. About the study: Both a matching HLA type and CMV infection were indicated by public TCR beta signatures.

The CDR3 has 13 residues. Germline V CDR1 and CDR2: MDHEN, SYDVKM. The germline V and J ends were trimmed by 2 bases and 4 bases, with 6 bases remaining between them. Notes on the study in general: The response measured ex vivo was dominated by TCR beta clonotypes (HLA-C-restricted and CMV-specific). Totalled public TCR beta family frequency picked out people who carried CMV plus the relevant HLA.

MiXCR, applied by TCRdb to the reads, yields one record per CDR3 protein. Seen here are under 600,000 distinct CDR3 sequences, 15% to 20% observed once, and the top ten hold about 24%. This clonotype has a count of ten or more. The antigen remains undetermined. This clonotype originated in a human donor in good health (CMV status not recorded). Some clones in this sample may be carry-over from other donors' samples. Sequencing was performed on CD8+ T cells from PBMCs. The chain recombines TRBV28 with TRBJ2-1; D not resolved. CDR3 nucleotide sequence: TGTGCCAGCAGTTTAAGGGTTTACAATGAGCAGTTCTTC. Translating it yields CASSLRVYNEQFF. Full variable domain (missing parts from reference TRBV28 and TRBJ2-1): DVKVTQSSRYLVKRTGEKVFLECVQDMDHENMFWYRQDPGLGLRLIYFSYDVKMKEKGDIPEGYSVSREKKERFSLILESASTNQTSMYLCASSLRVYNEQFFGPGTRLTVL.